This passage covers 26 T cell receptor beta chains from one sample sequenced in a study of T cell responses to AZD1222 COVID-19 vaccine. Assay: immunoSEQ multiplex PCR; the TCRdb copy retains only in-frame clones and omits some. The sample has 130,000 or so clones; about 86% are singletons. The sequences come from peripheral blood, collected on day 0 of AZD1222 vaccination. Receptors originate from an adult in good health.

The chain has TRBV3-1 (or the pseudogene TRBV3-2) and TRBJ2-1; D is perhaps TRBD2 (6 bases). This CDR3 comprises 14 residues. From germline, CDR1 is LGHDT and CDR2 YNNKEL (reference sequence). Trimming took off 3 bases at V and 6 bases at J, with 12 bases between the two ends. The CDR3 sequence is CASSQATGLNEQFF. CDR3 nucleotide sequence: TGTGCCAGCAGCCAGGCCACGGGACTCAATGAGCAGTTCTTC.

The chain carries TRBV27 and TRBJ1-5; no firm D call. Trimming shortened V by 1 base and J by 5 bases, and 9 bases separated the two germline ends. The CDR3 extends over 14 amino acids. The germline CDR1 and CDR2 sequences are MNHEY and SMNVEV (reference sequence). The CDR3 nucleotides are TGTGCCAGCAGTTTATTCGGCGGTTATCAGCCCCAGCATTTT. The encoded protein is CASSLFGGYQPQHF.

The chain recombines TRBV7-2 with TRBJ1-1; D is unresolved. The germline V gene has CDR1 SGHTA and CDR2 FQGNSA. V gave up 7 bases and J gave up 5 bases, with 17 bases separating them. The CDR3 consists of 14 residues. CDR3 coding DNA: TGTGCCAGCACCCCCCCTTGGGAAGCGACTGAAGCTTTCTTT. Its translation: CASTPPWEATEAFF.

The chain recombines TRBV19 with TRBJ1-5, with D tentatively TRBD1 (6 bases). CDR1 and CDR2 (germline): LNHDA, SQIVND (reference sequence). V was shortened by 7 bases and J by 3 bases, with 13 bases between the two germline ends. This CDR3 spans 14 amino acids. CDR3 bases: TGTGCCAGTACCAAAACAGGGAACAATCAGCCCCAGCATTTT. Amino acid sequence: CASTKTGNNQPQHF.

The chain uses TRBV5-1 and TRBJ2-3; possibly TRBD1 for D (5 bases). Trimming shortened V by 4 bases and J by 1 base, and 16 bases separated the two germline ends. Germline V lookup: CDR1 SGHRS, CDR2 YFSETQ. There are 16 residues in the CDR3. Here the CDR3 DNA reads TGCGCCAGCAGCAACCAACTGGGGCCCGGCACAGATACGCAGTATTTT. Its translation is CASSNQLGPGTDTQYF.

CDR3 in amino acids: CASSLEGVGRETQYF. CDR3 bases: TGTGCCAGCAGTTTGGAGGGGGTTGGTCGAGAGACCCAGTACTTC. The chain couples TRBV27 to TRBJ2-5; D assignment may be TRBD1 or TRBD2 (6 bases each). There are 15 residues in the CDR3. CDR1 MNHEY and CDR2 SMNVEV come from the germline V gene (reference sequence). V was clipped by 3 bases and J by 4 bases, with 15 bases between them.

The V gene is TRBV28, the J gene TRBJ1-1; TRBD1 matches at 10 bases. The CDR3 covers 16 residues. Germline V gene lookup returns CDR1 MDHEN and CDR2 SYDVKM. V lost 10 bases and J lost 4; bases outside the gene matches: 15. The CDR3 nucleotides are TGTGCCACCAGAATGGGGACAGGGGCTCTAGGCACTGAAGCTTTCTTT. Translated: CATRMGTGALGTEAFF. Together with reference TRBV28 and TRBJ1-1, the CDR3 gives the full variable domain: DVKVTQSSRYLVKRTGEKVFLECVQDMDHENMFWYRQDPGLGLRLIYFSYDVKMKEKGDIPEGYSVSREKKERFSLILESASTNQTSMYLCATRMGTGALGTEAFFGQGTRLTVV.

This clone was observed a handful of times. The chain joins TRBV27 to TRBJ1-2, with D tentatively TRBD1 (6 bases). Germline values: CDR1 MNHEY, CDR2 SMNVEV (reference sequence). The CDR3 has 16 amino acids. V was trimmed by 4 bases and J by 8 bases, leaving 23 bases between them. The CDR3 coding sequence is TGTGCCAGCAGTTCCCCCAACTTACAGGGCCGGTCGGGCTACACCTTC. This gives the protein CASSSPNLQGRSGYTF.

The table lists this clone with a count of one. Here the CDR3 reads CASSHFEGTYNEQFF. CDR3 coding DNA: TGTGCCAGCAGCCATTTCGAGGGGACTTACAATGAGCAGTTCTTC. The chain carries TRBV7-3 and TRBJ2-1, with D perhaps matching TRBD2 (6 bases). The germline gives CDR1 SGHTA, CDR2 FQGTGA. The CDR3 totals 15 residues. Trimming took 5 bases from V and 4 from J, leaving 15 bases between them.

In this sample, this clone turned up once. This sequence joins TRBV7-3 and TRBJ1-1, with a possible D match to TRBD1 (5 bases). The CDR3 spans 15 residues. Germline CDR1 and CDR2: SGHTA and FQGTGA. The V gene lost 1 base and the J gene lost 6 bases, with 15 bases spanning the gap. CDR3: CASSLRGRGGAEAFF. The CDR3 bases are TGTGCCAGCAGCTTAAGAGGACGGGGAGGGGCTGAAGCTTTCTTT.

This chain uses TRBV6-2 or TRBV6-3 with TRBJ2-3; D unclear. The CDR3 has 15 amino acids. Germline loops: CDR1 MNHEY, CDR2 SVGEGT. The V gene lost 2 bases and the J gene lost 6 bases, with 15 bases spanning the gap. The CDR3 reads CASSYGHSRWDTQYF. CDR3 sequence (DNA): TGTGCCAGCAGTTACGGGCATTCTCGATGGGATACGCAGTATTTT.

The genes are TRBV6-1 and TRBJ2-7; D may match TRBD1 or TRBD2 (6 bases each). This CDR3 spans 13 amino acids. Germline CDR1 and CDR2: MNHNS and SASEGT. V lost 3 bases and J 9 bases, leaving 15 bases between the germline ends. DNA of the CDR3: TGTGCCAGCAGTGATGGAGGGGGGACGAGGCAGTACTTC. This gives the protein CASSDGGGTRQYF.

This sequence joins TRBV29-1 and TRBJ2-3, with D possibly matching TRBD2 (6 bases). Trimming pared 5 bases from V and 7 bases from J, leaving 16 bases between. The germline V gene has CDR1 SQVTM and CDR2 ANQGSEA. This CDR3 contains 13 residues. The CDR3 region is CSVSDTGGNTQYF. In nucleotides, the CDR3 is TGCAGCGTTTCGGACACCGGCGGGAATACGCAGTATTTT.

The chain combines TRBV2 with TRBJ2-3; D perhaps matches TRBD1 (6 bases). The CDR3 spans 13 residues. V was cut by 6 bases and J by 8 bases, with 15 bases left in between. CDR1 SNHLY and CDR2 FYNNEI come from the germline V gene. CDR3 in DNA: TGTGCCAGCAGCCCCATACAGGGAGCTACGCAGTATTTT. Protein sequence: CASSPIQGATQYF. Filled out from reference TRBV2 and TRBJ2-3, the complete variable domain reads EPEVTQTPSHQVTQMGQEVILRCVPISNHLYFYWYRQILGQKVEFLVSFYNNEISEKSEIFDDQFSVERPDGSNFTLKIRSTKLEDSAMYFCASSPIQGATQYFGPGTRLTVL.

The chain carries TRBV24-1 and TRBJ2-2; the match to TRBD2 covers 7 bases. CDR3 size: 13 residues. After removal of 5 bases from V and 4 bases from J, the junction contained 0 bases not matched to a gene. Germline V gene sequence: CDR1 KGHDR, CDR2 SFDVKD. CDR3 protein: CATSGGSTGELFF. CDR3 coding DNA: TGTGCCACCAGTGGCGGGAGCACCGGGGAGCTGTTTTTT.

V usage is TRBV18 and J usage is TRBJ2-2; D remains unclear. V was cut by 2 bases and J by 1 base, with 5 bases left in between. The CDR3 contains 14 residues. Germline loops: CDR1 KGHSH, CDR2 LQKENI. The CDR3 sequence: CASSPALNTGELFF. CDR3 nucleotides: TGTGCCAGCTCACCAGCCCTGAACACCGGGGAGCTGTTTTTT.

This chain connects TRBV6-5 to TRBJ1-1; maybe TRBD1 (6 bases). This CDR3 has 13 residues. Germline-derived CDR1 and CDR2 are MNHEY and SVGAGI. The V and J ends lost 8 bases and 4 bases respectively, with 14 bases between them. The CDR3 DNA is TGTGCCAGCGGAGGGGAGGGGGGCACTGAAGCTTTCTTT. Protein product: CASGGEGGTEAFF.

This clone was seen just once. The chain employs TRBV10-3 and TRBJ2-3; D unclear. This CDR3 contains 14 residues. V lost 2 bases and J 0 bases, leaving 6 bases between the germline ends. CDR1 and CDR2 (germline): ENHRY, SYGVKD. The CDR3 sequence: CAISEADSTDTQYF. The DNA for the CDR3 is TGTGCCATCAGTGAGGCGGATAGCACAGATACGCAGTATTTT.

This chain joins TRBV28 and TRBJ2-2, with 7 bases matching TRBD1. Germline V gene sequence: CDR1 MDHEN, CDR2 SYDVKM. The CDR3 is 15 residues long. V shed 5 bases, J shed 6 bases, and the junction held 9 bases outside the gene matches. In DNA form, the CDR3 reads TGTGCCAGCAGTCCAGACCACAGGGGAGCCGGGGAGCTGTTTTTT. Protein: CASSPDHRGAGELFF.

Concerning this clone: This sample includes further DNA sequences coding for the same CDR3. This chain links TRBV24-1 with TRBJ2-5, with D uncertain. The CDR3 totals 11 residues. Germline V gene sequence: CDR1 KGHDR, CDR2 SFDVKD. Trimming shortened V by 5 bases and J by 5 bases, and 5 bases separated the two germline ends. CDR3: CATSAGETQYF. In DNA form, the CDR3 reads TGTGCCACCAGTGCGGGCGAGACCCAGTACTTC.

The chain combines TRBV12-5 with TRBJ1-2, with a weak D call TRBD1 (5 bases). The CDR3 totals 15 residues. Germline assignment: CDR1 LGHNT and CDR2 FRNRAP. V was shortened by 6 bases and J by 2 bases, with 16 bases between the two germline ends. The CDR3 DNA sequence: TGTGCTAGTGGACCCCTATCCGGGACGAACTATGGCTACACCTTC. It codes for CASGPLSGTNYGYTF. The full variable domain, completed using reference TRBV12-5 and TRBJ1-2, is DARVTQTPRHKVTEMGQEVTMRCQPILGHNTVFWYRQTMMQGLELLAYFRNRAPLDDSGMPKDRFSAEMPDATLATLKIQPSEPRDSAVYFCASGPLSGTNYGYTFGSGTRLTVV.

The chain couples TRBV9 to TRBJ2-7, with D maybe TRBD2 (5 bases). Germline V lookup: CDR1 SGDLS, CDR2 YYNGEE. This CDR3 is 14 amino acids long. V was clipped by 1 base and J by 2 bases, with 10 bases between them. For the CDR3, the DNA is TGTGCCAGCAGCGTACGAGGGTCAACCTACGAGCAGTACTTC. This encodes CASSVRGSTYEQYF. The complete variable domain, with remaining parts taken from reference TRBV9 and TRBJ2-7, reads DSGVTQTPKHLITATGQRVTLRCSPRSGDLSVYWYQQSLDQGLQFLIQYYNGEERAKGNILERFSAQQFPDLHSELNLSSLELGDSALYFCASSVRGSTYEQYFGPGTRLTVT.

V gene TRBV13 combines with J gene TRBJ2-1, with a weak D call TRBD2 (6 bases). V was trimmed by 5 bases and J by 0 bases, leaving 11 bases between them. The CDR3 has 15 residues. Germline assignment: CDR1 PRHDT and CDR2 FYEKMQ (reference sequence). CDR3 sequence: CASSIGGSSYNEQFF. The CDR3 DNA reads TGTGCCAGCAGCATCGGGGGAAGCTCCTACAATGAGCAGTTCTTC.

The chain uses TRBV18 and TRBJ1-1; possibly TRBD1 for D (6 bases). Germline assignment: CDR1 KGHSH and CDR2 LQKENI. The CDR3 loop spans 13 amino acids. Trimming took 3 bases from V and 5 from J, leaving 10 bases between them. The CDR3, as DNA: TGTGCCAGCTCACCCACAGGGAGAACTGAAGCTTTCTTT. The encoded protein is CASSPTGRTEAFF. The variable domain in full, completed from reference TRBV18 and TRBJ1-1, reads NAGVMQNPRHLVRRRGQEARLRCSPMKGHSHVYWYRQLPEEGLKFMVYLQKENIIDESGMPKERFSAEFPKEGPSILRIQQVVRGDSAAYFCASSPTGRTEAFFGQGTRLTVV.

The chain couples TRBV11-1 to TRBJ1-3, with D possibly being TRBD1 (6 bases). The length of the CDR3 is 14 residues. Trimming removed 2 bases from V and 4 bases from J, with 9 bases in between. Germline CDR1 is SGHAT and CDR2 is FQDESV (reference sequence). The DNA for the CDR3 is TGTGCCAGCAGCTTACCAGGGGACGGAAACACCATATATTTT. This codes for CASSLPGDGNTIYF.

This chain connects TRBV18 to TRBJ1-2, with D unclear. This CDR3 contains 18 residues. The V gene lost 1 base and the J gene lost 3 bases, with 21 bases spanning the gap. CDR1 and CDR2 (germline): KGHSH, LQKENI. The CDR3 DNA is TGTGCCAGCTCACCACTCGAAGTATTAGGAGGGAGCGACTATGGCTACACCTTC. Its protein product is CASSPLEVLGGSDYGYTF.